This T cell receptor beta chain was sequenced during a study of T cell responses to AZD1222 COVID-19 vaccine. The study's findings and limits: An increase in Spike-specific TCR breadth and depth was observed after two AZD1222 doses. The repertoires were collected only after the peak T cell response. Distributed over spike, vaccine-associated CD4 TCRs predominated at 160-218 and 743-854.

Looked up from germline, CDR1 is SGHTA and CDR2 is FQGTGA. Trimming took 1 base from V and 2 from J; bases not matched to a gene: 6. This CDR3 region has 17 residues. Assay: immunoSEQ multiplex PCR; the TCRdb copy retains only in-frame clones and omits some. The table shows 100,000 to 140,000 clones, with around nine tenths occurring only once. Comments on this clone: Its antigen is not known.

The specimen comprised peripheral blood, sampled on day 0 of AZD1222 vaccination. The chain joins TRBV7-3 to TRBJ2-2; 8 bases fit TRBD1. The sequence derives from an adult in good health. CDR3 amino acids: CASSLIGGQGNTGELFF. The CDR3 DNA sequence: TGTGCCAGCAGCTTAATAGGAGGACAGGGAAACACCGGGGAGCTGTTTTTT.